This T cell receptor beta chain was recorded in a study of control samples from healthy donors and cancer patients. Assay used: immunoSEQ multiplex PCR; TCRdb lists only in-frame clones, some missing. The sample shows roughly 64,000 clones, 90% of them seen only once. V gave up 5 bases and J gave up 4 bases, with 15 bases separating them. The CDR3 runs 15 residues. Germline V gene sequence: CDR1 SGHVS, CDR2 FQNEAQ. This clonotype originated in a woman in her 50s with colorectal cancer. The rearrangement uses TRBV7-8 and TRBJ2-1; D gene uncertain. Source material: PBMCs. The CDR3 region is CASSVLIGPYNEQFF. The CDR3, as DNA: TGTGCCAGCAGCGTTTTGATAGGGCCGTACAATGAGCAGTTCTTC. Filled out from reference TRBV7-8 and TRBJ2-1, the complete variable domain reads GAGVSQSPRYKVAKRGQDVALRCDPISGHVSLFWYQQALGQGPEFLTYFQNEAQLDKSGLPSDRFFAERPEGSVSTLKIQRTQQEDSAVYLCASSVLIGPYNEQFFGPGTRLTVL.